This entry concerns a single T cell receptor (beta chain). Its target is not known. Assay used: immunoSEQ multiplex PCR; TCRdb lists only in-frame clones, some missing. The top ten clones hold 2% to 2.5% of a sample with about 33,000 clones, 92% of them seen once. The source of the sample is a study of neoadjuvant nivolumab and ipilimumab in lung cancer. Study-level points and caveats: Pathologic regression was not significantly tied to TCR clonality.

Germline-derived CDR1 and CDR2 are SEHNR and FQNEAQ (reference sequence). CDR3 length equals 14 residues. V was clipped by 1 base and J by 7 bases, with 11 bases between them. Sequencing used peripheral blood, obtained after neoadjuvant nivolumab, alone or with ipilimumab, at or shortly before surgery. This TCR was sampled from an adult with non-small cell lung cancer. The rearrangement joins TRBV7-9 to TRBJ2-1; D is possibly TRBD1 (5 bases). This CDR3 is CASSLEDKGNEQFF. The CDR3 bases are TGTGCCAGCAGCTTAGAAGATAAGGGGAATGAGCAGTTCTTC.